This T cell receptor beta chain originates from a study of early T cells in non-severe SARS-CoV-2 infection. Turning to the study itself: Unsorted whole-blood RNA was sequenced in bulk, leaving chains unpaired. Whole-study findings and limits: Private and CD4 specificities were missed by VDJdb matching, which favored anti-spike CD8 responses.

Attachment of unique molecular identifiers was made to individual cDNA molecules. TCRdb reprocessed the 5' RACE reads with MiXCR, giving one entry per CDR3 protein. The repertoire holds fewer than 75,000 distinct CDR3 sequences, with 20% to 25% as singletons. As regards this clonotype: Its matching antigen is unknown.

Deletions cut 1 base from V and 0 bases from J, with 10 bases between. The V gene's germline CDR1 is DFQATT and CDR2 SNEGSKA (reference sequence). The CDR3 is 15 amino acids. This receptor was obtained from an adult who was a healthcare worker with PCR-confirmed SARS-CoV-2 infection or an uninfected control (not recorded which). Specimen: whole blood, collected at baseline. The rearrangement links TRBV20-1 to TRBJ1-3; D possibly corresponds to TRBD1 (5 bases). The CDR3 DNA sequence: TGCAGTGCTAGAGGGGGCGTTTTCTCTGGAAACACCATATATTTT. It codes for CSARGGVFSGNTIYF.